This TCR beta chain derives from a study of T cells after somatic rescue of genetic block. The V gene lost 3 bases and the J gene lost 0 bases, with 12 bases spanning the gap. In germline, CDR1 is SGHTA, CDR2 FQGNSA. This CDR3 spans 16 amino acids. The method was immunoSEQ multiplex PCR; TCRdb's version includes in-frame clones alone and lacks a portion of them. The repertoire holds 80,000 to 100,000 clones, with about 90% as singletons. The sequenced material came from peripheral blood mononuclear cells (PBMCs). The chain has TRBV7-2 and TRBJ2-1; D unresolved. The origin of this receptor is a woman between 18 and 30 years old. The CDR3 sequence: CASSLGPTSSYNEQFF. DNA of the CDR3: TGTGCCAGCAGCTTGGGTCCGACGAGCTCCTACAATGAGCAGTTCTTC.